A single T cell receptor (beta chain) is shown here with its context. Its binding antigen is unknown. No per-base quality is available; no much larger clone lies one base away. Participants in the prospective study were enrolled through a virtual design, were aged roughly 18 to 100 years, and lived in fewer than 30 United States geographic areas. To assign participants to cohorts, the prospective study relied on clinical history that participants themselves reported in a screening survey and a study questionnaire. ImmuneRACE Cohort 3 recovered participants were defined by two consecutive negative NP/OP PCR tests, healthcare professional clearance, or symptom resolution. In the prospective study, mobile phlebotomists collected whole blood, serum and a nasopharyngeal or oropharyngeal swab from each participant. Prospective study participants could optionally give additional blood draws and questionnaires over an approximately 2-month period. Before DNA extraction, blood samples from the prospective study were shipped at room temperature or frozen.

TCRbeta CDR3 regions were amplified from genomic DNA using the immunoSEQ Assay, a bias-controlled multiplex PCR. On the authors' methods: The number of nucleated cells in each sample was estimated from the amplification of reference gene primers within the assay. To quantify the absolute abundance of each unique TCRbeta CDR3 rearrangement, sequence reads were collapsed and filtered. For each sample, productive Simpson clonality was calculated by taking the square root of Simpson's diversity index across productive rearrangements. TCRdb provides this immuneACCESS table in a form limited to in-frame rearrangements. Some clones are lacking; in checked studies, under half of them reflect an unresolved V gene, and why the rest are absent is not known. V and J calls plus clone size are reproduced from that table; the DNA served to infer D and trimming. Present in this sample are 190,000 or so clones, 80% to 85% of which were seen just once. The leading ten clones occupy 7% to 9% of the sample.

The germline V gene (reference sequence) supplies CDR1 LGHDT and CDR2 YNNKEL. V is reduced by 3 bases and J by 0 bases, leaving a spacing of 6 bases between them. Including cysteine and phenylalanine, the CDR3 has 14 amino acids. Only the CDR3 portion is preserved as DNA: 42 bases, with reading frame beginning at the first base. The sample is drawn from a study of blood T cell repertoires in COVID-19 (dated by TCRdb to 2019 to 2021). About the study as a whole: Samples from collaborators originated in the United States, Italy and Spain and spanned both the acute and convalescent phases of COVID-19. The material from the prospective study consisted of cDNA or gDNA derived from T cells, B-cell-depleted T cells, or PBMCs. The dataset comprised deeply sampled blood TCRbeta repertoires from subjects exposed to, actively infected with, or recovered from COVID-19. The repertoires were released in a freely available public database intended as a resource for research on the immune response to SARS-CoV-2. Samples were obtained from the ongoing ImmuneRACE study (first 160 participants) and from 1,254 subjects provided by 6 global collaborators. Sample metadata almost always included a de-identified subject ID, COVID-19 status, age in years and sex. Where available, HLA class I and class II types were taken from metadata supplied by the sample provider and were not determined by assay-based typing.

Beyond this particular receptor, the publication reports: The quantity of clinical and demographic metadata differed by source and by participant and was supplied without curation.

This sequence uses TRBV3-1 (or the pseudogene TRBV3-2) and TRBJ1-3, with no D gene named confidently. Sample: PBMCs or T cells enriched from blood (not recorded which). The receptor's source is a man in his forties who had recovered from COVID-19. The CDR3 region has the sequence CASSQAVSGNTIYF. The DNA reads as follows: TGTGCCAGCAGCCAGGCAGTCTCTGGAAACACCATATATTTT.